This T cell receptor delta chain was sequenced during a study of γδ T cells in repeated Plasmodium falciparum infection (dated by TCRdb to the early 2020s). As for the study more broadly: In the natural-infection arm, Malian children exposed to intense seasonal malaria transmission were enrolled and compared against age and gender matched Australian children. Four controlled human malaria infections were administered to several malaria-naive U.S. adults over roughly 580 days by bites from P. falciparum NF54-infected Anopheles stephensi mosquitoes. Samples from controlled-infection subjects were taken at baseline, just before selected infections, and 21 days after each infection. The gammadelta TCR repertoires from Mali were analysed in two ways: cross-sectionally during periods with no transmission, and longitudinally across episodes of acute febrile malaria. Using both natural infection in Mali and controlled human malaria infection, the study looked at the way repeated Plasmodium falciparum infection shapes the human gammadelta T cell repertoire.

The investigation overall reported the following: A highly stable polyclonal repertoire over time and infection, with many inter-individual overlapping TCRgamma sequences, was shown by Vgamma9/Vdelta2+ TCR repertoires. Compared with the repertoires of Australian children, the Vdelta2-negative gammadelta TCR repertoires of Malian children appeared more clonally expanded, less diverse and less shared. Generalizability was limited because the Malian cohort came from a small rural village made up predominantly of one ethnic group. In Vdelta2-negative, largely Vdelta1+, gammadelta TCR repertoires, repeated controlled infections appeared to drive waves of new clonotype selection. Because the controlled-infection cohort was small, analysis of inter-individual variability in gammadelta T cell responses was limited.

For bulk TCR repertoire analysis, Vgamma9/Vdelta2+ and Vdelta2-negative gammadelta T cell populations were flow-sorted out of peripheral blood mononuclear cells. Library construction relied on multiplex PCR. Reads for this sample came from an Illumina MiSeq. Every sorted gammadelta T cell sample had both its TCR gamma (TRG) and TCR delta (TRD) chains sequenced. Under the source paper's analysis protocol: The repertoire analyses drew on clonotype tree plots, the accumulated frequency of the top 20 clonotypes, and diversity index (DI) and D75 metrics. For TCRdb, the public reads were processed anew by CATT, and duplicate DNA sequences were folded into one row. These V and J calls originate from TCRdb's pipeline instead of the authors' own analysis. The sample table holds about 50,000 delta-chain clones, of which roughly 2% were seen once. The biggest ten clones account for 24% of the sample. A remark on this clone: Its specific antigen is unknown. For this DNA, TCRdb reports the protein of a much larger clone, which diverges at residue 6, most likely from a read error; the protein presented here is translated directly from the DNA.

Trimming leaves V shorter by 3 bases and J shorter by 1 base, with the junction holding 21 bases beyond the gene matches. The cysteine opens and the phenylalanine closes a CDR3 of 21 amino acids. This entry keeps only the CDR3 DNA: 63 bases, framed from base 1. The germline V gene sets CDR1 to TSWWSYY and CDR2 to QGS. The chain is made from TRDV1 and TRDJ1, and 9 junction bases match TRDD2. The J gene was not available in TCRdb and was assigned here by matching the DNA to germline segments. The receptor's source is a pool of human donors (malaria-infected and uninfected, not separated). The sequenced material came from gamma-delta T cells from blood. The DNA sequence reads TGTGCTCTTGGGGAGACCTTCCTACTTAAGGGGGATCTCCAAACCACCGATAAACTCATCTTT. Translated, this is CALGETFLLKGDLQTTDKLIF.